Listed below are T cell receptor beta chains from one sample, sequenced in a study of T cells after yellow fever vaccination. TCRdb re-derived calls from the 5' RACE reads in MiXCR, one entry per CDR3 protein. The table shows some 300,000 distinct CDR3 sequences, with around 11% occurring only once. The sequenced sample was CD4+ T cells sorted from PBMCs, obtained 45 days after the yellow fever booster vaccination. The receptors shown here come from a man aged 18 to 30 who received the YFV17D yellow fever vaccine. Each CDR3 is given with its conserved first and last residue. The order of the fields is V gene, CDR3 protein.

TRBV14	CASSQYVGGEAGRNEQFF
TRBV24-1	CATSDFSGGPYNEQFF
TRBV5-1	CASSLERWGIQYF
TRBV19	CASGGNIQYF
TRBV27	CASSLSGVDEQYF
TRBV4-3	CASSQVGNEQFF
TRBV20-1	CSARTRTGEGYTF
TRBV25-1	CASSDRPPRDTEAFF
TRBV9	CASSRRGTASPYNEQFF
TRBV4-3	CASSPFSGGPLAKNIQYF
TRBV11-2	CASSLERGSYNEQFF